This T cell receptor beta chain came from a study of vaccination effects on CD4 cells after COVID-19 (dated by TCRdb to between 2020 and 2023). Looking at the study overall: Post-vaccine samples across the study were collected a median of 72 days after the second dose, with a range of 14 to 241. SARS-CoV-2 spike-specific CD4+ TCR repertoires were compared before and after mRNA vaccination in COVID-19 convalescent patients and in infection-naive vaccine recipients. A total of around eleven COVID-19 convalescent patients and a handful of SARS-CoV-2-naive healthy vaccine recipients were included in the full study. In the study, cultures from other donors were sequenced using the Oncomine TCR Beta short-read assay on an Illumina iSeq 100. Summary of the overall study and its limitations: Only a small number of convalescent patients were included, and no early post-infection timepoints were available, which limited the study. Among healthy vaccine recipients, nearly all vaccine-induced clones were SARS-CoV-2 mono-reactive, and only 1 of 255 was cross-reactive with common cold coronaviruses. Marked clonal contraction was observed in both infection-induced and vaccine-induced clones at late post-vaccination timepoints, consistent with waning T cell responses.

Libraries were prepared through the immunoSEQ multiplex PCR assay. DNA from the cultured and isolated CD4+ T cells underwent TCR beta CDR3 sequencing. Per the original workflow: The analysis removed non-productive TCR sequences, trimmed reads to the CDR3 region, and retained only CDR3s that were 7 or more amino acids long. The MANAFEST web app was used to identify antigen-specific clonotypes by comparing expansion in peptide wells with expansion in reference cultures. To be called positive, a clone needed expansion at FDR<0.05 compared with the reference and with all other wells, an odds ratio greater than 5, and a frequency greater than 0.1% in two replicate wells. Clonotypes significantly expanded in SARS-CoV-2 spike wells and in at least one common cold coronavirus spike condition were defined as cross-reactive. Using the stringdist R package, CDR3 similarity was measured by Levenshtein distance, and unrooted trees were constructed with ape in R 3.6.1. The table comes from immuneACCESS by way of TCRdb, which keeps in-frame sequences with V and J called. Part of the clones is missing from these tables; in studies checked, under half for an unresolved V gene and the rest for unknown reasons. Clonal size and the V and J genes are those of that table, whereas D and trimming came from the DNA. For this sample there are some 61,000 clones; less than 80% appear just once. Jointly, the top ten make up approximately 0.9% of the sample.

In the ViraFEST assay, PBMC were stimulated with viral peptide pools, and TCR sequencing was then used to find antigen-specific CD4+ T cell clonotypes based on their expansion. After around eleven days of culture, CD4+ T cells were isolated with the EasySep CD4+ T cell isolation kit. Each participant got two doses of an mRNA SARS-CoV-2 vaccine, either BNT162b2 or mRNA-1273. None of the healthy vaccine recipients had a prior SARS-CoV-2 infection, which was confirmed by nucleocapsid antibody tests that came back negative both before and after vaccination. About 1.8 million PBMC per well were cultured with about 9.6 ug/ml peptides in IMDM containing approximately 4.7% human AB serum, roughly 9.5 IU/ml IL-2 and gentamicin. On days 3 and 7, half of the culture medium was replaced with fresh IL-2-containing medium. Each peptide stimulation condition was cultured in triplicate wells unless otherwise noted. PBMC were separated from whole blood using Ficoll-Paque Plus gradient centrifugation and were then either cryopreserved at -140C or used fresh. Overlapping peptide pools spanned the spike proteins of SARS-CoV-2 and the common cold coronaviruses HCoV-NL63, HCoV-OC43 and HCoV-229E. Genomic DNA was extracted from cultured CD4+ T cells with the QIAamp micro DNA kit.

Details on this clone: The specificity of this receptor is unknown. No qualities accompany the bases; no much larger clone lies one base away.

Including cysteine and phenylalanine, the CDR3 has 16 amino acids. Of all the DNA, just the CDR3 is kept, 48 bases in frame from base 1. V loses 5 bases, J loses 0 bases, and the germline ends lie 14 bases apart. The CDR1 and CDR2 encoded by the germline V gene (reference sequence) are LNHNV and YYDKDF. This receptor was taken from a human donor who received a COVID-19 vaccine. This chain joins TRBV15 to TRBJ1-3, with a tentative D gene TRBD1 over 5 matching bases. The sequenced sample was CD4+ T cells from PBMCs cultured with HCoV-OC43 spike peptides, obtained after COVID-19 vaccination. This sample's cell subset or site label indicates: HCoV-OC43 spike overlapping peptide pool stimulation. The CDR3 region reads CATSATGFSSGNTIYF. The DNA reads as follows: TGTGCCACCAGCGCTACAGGATTTAGCTCTGGAAACACCATATATTTT. With the portions outside the CDR3 filled from the reference TRBV15 and TRBJ1-3 genes, the complete variable region becomes DAMVIQNPRYQVTQFGKPVTLSCSQTLNHNVMYWYQQKSSQAPKLLFHYYDKDFNNEADTPDNFQSRRPNTSFCFLDIRSPGLGDTAMYLCATSATGFSSGNTIYFGEGSWLTVV.